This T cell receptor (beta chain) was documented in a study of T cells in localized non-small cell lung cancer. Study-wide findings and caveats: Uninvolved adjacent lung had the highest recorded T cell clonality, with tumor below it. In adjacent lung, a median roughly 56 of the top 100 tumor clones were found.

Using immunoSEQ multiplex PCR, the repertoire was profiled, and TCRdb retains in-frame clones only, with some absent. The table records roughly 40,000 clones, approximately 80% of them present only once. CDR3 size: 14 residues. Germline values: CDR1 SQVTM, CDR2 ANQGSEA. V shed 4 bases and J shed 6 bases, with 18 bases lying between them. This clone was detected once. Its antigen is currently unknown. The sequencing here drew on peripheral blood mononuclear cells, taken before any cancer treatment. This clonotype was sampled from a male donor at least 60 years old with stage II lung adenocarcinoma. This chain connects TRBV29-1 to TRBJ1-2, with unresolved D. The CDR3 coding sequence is TGCAGCGTTGCCCGAGAGGGAGGTGGTCATGGCTACACCTTC. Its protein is CSVAREGGGHGYTF.